This T cell receptor (beta chain) was identified in a study of cytomegalovirus exposure and HLA in healthy donors. The wider study: Clustering assigned about 76% of the approximately 400 genotyped donors to the Caucasian-associated ancestry cluster. The study's findings and limits: Excluded were some V segments that proved indistinguishable, including TRBV6-2 and TRBV6-3. The study labeled 150 to 200 TCR beta chains cytomegalovirus-associated. Among immune exposure information, only CMV serostatus was available.

A word on this clone: What it binds is unknown.

The J segment lost 4 bases and the V segment lost 2 bases, leaving 11 bases of the junction unmatched. This CDR3 has 18 amino acids. Germline-derived CDR1 and CDR2 are LGHNA and YSLEER. Primers included in the PCR were 60 Vbeta and 13 Jbeta primers. Sequencing used immunoSEQ multiplex PCR; TCRdb keeps in-frame clones, though not all of them. The sample has roughly 160,000 clones; roughly 84% are singletons. The TCR originated in a boy aged 2-15 years in good health and CMV-seronegative. The V gene is TRBV4-3, the J gene TRBJ1-2, with 12 nucleotides matching TRBD1. The material sequenced was PBMCs. In DNA form, the CDR3 reads TGCGCCAGCAGCCAATACCCACCGGGACAGGGGGCGAGCTATGGCTACACCTTC. It specifies CASSQYPPGQGASYGYTF.